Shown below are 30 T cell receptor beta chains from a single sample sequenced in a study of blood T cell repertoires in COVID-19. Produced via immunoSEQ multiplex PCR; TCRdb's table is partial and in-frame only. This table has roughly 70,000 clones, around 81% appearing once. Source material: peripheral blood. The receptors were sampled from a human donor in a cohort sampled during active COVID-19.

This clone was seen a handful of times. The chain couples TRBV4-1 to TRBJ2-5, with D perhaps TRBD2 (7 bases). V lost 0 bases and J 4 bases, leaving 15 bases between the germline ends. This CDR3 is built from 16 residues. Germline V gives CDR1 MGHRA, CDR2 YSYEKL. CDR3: CASSQERGGLGETQYF. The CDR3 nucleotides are TGCGCCAGCAGCCAAGAGAGGGGGGGACTGGGAGAGACCCAGTACTTC.

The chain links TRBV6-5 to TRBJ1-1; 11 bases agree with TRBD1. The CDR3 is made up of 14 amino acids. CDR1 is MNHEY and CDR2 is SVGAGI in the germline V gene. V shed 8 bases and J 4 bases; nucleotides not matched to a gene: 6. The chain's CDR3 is CASRLGTGGTEAFF. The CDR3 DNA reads TGTGCCAGCCGTCTCGGGACAGGGGGCACTGAAGCTTTCTTT.

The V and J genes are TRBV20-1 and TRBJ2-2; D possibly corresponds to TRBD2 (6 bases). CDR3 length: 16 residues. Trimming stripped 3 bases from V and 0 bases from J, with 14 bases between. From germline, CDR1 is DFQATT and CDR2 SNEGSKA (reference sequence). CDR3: CSASRGLTANTGELFF. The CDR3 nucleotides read TGCAGTGCTAGTCGGGGACTTACCGCGAACACCGGGGAGCTGTTTTTT.

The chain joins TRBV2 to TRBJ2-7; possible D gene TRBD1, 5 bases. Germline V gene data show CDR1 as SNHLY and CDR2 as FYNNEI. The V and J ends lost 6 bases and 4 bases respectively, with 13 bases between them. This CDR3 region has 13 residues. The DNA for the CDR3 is TGTGCCAGCAGCCCGGACACCCGATACGAGCAGTACTTC. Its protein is CASSPDTRYEQYF.

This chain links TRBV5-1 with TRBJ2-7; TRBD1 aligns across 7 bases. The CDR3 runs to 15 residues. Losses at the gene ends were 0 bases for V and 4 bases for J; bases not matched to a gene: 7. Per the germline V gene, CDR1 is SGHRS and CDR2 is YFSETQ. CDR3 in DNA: TGCGCCAGCAGCTTGGCCCCGACAGGGCATTACGAGCAGTACTTC. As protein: CASSLAPTGHYEQYF.

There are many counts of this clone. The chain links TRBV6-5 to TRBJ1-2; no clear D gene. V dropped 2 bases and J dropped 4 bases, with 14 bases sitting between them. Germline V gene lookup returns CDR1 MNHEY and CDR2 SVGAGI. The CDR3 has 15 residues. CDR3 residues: CASSYAMNGIYGYTF. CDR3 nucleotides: TGTGCCAGCAGTTACGCCATGAACGGTATCTATGGCTACACCTTC.

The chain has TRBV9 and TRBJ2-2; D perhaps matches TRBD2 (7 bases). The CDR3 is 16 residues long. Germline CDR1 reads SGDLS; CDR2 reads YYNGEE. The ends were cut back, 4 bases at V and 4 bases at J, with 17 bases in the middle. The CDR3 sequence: CASSSPEGGATGELFF. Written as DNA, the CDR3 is TGTGCCAGCAGCTCGCCAGAGGGGGGGGCCACCGGGGAGCTGTTTTTT.

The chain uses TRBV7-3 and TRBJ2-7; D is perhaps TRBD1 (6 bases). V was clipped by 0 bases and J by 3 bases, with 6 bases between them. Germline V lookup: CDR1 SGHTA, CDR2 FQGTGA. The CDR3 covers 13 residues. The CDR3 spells CASSLTGGYEQYF. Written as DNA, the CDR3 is TGTGCCAGCAGCTTAACAGGGGGCTACGAGCAGTACTTC.

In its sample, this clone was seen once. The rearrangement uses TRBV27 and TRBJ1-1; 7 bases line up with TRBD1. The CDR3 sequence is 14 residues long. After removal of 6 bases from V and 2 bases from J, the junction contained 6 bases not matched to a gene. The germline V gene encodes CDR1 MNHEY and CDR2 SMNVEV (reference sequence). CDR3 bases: TGTGCCAGCAGGGTTGACAGGGTCAACACTGAAGCTTTCTTT. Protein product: CASRVDRVNTEAFF.

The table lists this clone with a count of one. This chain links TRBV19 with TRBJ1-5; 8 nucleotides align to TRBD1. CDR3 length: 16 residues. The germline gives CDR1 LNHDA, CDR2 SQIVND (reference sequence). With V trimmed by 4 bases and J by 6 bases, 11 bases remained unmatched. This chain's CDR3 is CASSNLETGVSQPQHF. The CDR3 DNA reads TGTGCCAGTAGTAATCTGGAGACAGGGGTTTCTCAGCCCCAGCATTTT.

The CDR3 DNA reads TGTGCAAGTCGCTTAGACGGTTGGGACAGGGTGGAGGAAGAGACCCAGTACTTC. Protein sequence: CASRLDGWDRVEEETQYF. The chain couples TRBV12-2 to TRBJ2-5; TRBD1, the D gene given by the table, was not confirmed from the DNA. TRBV12-2 counts as a pseudogene. The CDR3 has 18 amino acids.

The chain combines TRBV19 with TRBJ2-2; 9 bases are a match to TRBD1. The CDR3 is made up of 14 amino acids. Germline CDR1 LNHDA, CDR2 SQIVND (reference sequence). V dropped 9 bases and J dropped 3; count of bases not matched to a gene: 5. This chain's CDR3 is CASGTGRDTGELFF. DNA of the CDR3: TGTGCCAGCGGGACAGGGAGGGACACCGGGGAGCTGTTTTTT.

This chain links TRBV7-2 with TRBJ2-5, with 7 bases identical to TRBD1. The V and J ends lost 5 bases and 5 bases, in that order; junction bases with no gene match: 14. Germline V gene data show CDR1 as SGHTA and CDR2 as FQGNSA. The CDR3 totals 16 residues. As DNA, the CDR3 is TGTGCCAGCAGCCCTAGGGTGACAGGGATTGGGGAGACCCAGTACTTC. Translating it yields CASSPRVTGIGETQYF.

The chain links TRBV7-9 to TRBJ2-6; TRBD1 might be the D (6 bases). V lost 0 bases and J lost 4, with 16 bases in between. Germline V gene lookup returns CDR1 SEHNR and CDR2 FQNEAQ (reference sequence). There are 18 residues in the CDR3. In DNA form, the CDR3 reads TGTGCCAGCAGCTTAGCCGGGACAAAATTTGACGGGGCCAACGTCCTGACTTTC. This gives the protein CASSLAGTKFDGANVLTF.

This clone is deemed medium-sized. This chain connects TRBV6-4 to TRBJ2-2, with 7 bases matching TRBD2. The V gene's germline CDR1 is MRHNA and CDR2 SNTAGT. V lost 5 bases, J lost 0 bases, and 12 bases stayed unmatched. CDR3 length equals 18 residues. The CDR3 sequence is CASSLAISGQTNTGELFF. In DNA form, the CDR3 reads TGTGCCAGCAGTCTGGCGATTAGCGGGCAAACGAACACCGGGGAGCTGTTTTTT.

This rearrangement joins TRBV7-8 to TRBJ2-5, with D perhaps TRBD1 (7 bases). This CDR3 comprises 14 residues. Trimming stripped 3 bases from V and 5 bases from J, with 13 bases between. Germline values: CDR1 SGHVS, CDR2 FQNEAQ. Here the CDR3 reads CASSFRAGGETQYF. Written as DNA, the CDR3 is TGTGCCAGCAGCTTTAGGGCAGGGGGGGAGACCCAGTACTTC.

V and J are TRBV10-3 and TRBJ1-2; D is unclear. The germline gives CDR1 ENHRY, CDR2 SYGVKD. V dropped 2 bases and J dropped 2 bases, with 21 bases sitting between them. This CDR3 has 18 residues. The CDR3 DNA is TGTGCCATCAGTGAGCCACTGAGAGCCCCCAGCGGGAACTATGGCTACACCTTC. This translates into CAISEPLRAPSGNYGYTF.

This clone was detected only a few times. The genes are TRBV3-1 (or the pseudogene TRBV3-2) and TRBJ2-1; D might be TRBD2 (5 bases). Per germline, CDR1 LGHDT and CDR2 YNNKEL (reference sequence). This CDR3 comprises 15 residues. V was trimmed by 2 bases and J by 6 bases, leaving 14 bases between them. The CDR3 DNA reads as TGTGCCAGCAGCCAAAGGGCCGCGGGCGGCAATGAGCAGTTCTTC. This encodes CASSQRAAGGNEQFF.

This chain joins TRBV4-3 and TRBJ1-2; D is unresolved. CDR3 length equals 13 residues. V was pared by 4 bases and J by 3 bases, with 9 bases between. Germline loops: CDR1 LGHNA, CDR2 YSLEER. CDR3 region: CASSRHDHYGYTF. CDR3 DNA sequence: TGCGCCAGCAGCCGACACGACCACTATGGCTACACCTTC.

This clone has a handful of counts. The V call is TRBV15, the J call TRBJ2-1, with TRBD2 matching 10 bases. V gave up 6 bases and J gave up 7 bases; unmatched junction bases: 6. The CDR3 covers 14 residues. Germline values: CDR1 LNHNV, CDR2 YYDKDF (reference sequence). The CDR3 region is CATRGSSGGNEQFF. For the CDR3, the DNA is TGTGCCACCAGGGGGTCTAGCGGGGGTAATGAGCAGTTCTTC.

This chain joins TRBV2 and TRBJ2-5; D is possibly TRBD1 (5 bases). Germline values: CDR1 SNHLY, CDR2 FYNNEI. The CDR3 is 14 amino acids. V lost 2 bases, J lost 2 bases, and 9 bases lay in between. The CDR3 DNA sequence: TGTGCCAGCAGTGAATCCAGGGTACAAGAGACCCAGTACTTC. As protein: CASSESRVQETQYF.

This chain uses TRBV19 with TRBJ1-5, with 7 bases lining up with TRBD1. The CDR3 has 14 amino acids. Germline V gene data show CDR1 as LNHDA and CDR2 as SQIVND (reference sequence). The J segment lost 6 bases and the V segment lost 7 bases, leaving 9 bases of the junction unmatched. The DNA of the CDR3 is TGTGCCAGTAATTTGGCAGGGGGTGGTCAGCCCCAGCATTTT. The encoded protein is CASNLAGGGQPQHF.

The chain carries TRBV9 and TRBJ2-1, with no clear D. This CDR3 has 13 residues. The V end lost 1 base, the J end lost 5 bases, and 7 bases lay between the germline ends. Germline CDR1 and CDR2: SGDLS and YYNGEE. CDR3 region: CASSVYNNNEQFF. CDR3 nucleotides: TGTGCCAGCAGCGTATACAACAACAATGAGCAGTTCTTC.

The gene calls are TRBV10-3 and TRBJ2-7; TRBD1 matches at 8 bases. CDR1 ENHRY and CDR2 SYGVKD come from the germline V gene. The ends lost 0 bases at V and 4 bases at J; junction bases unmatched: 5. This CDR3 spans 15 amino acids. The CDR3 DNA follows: TGTGCCATCAGTGAGTCGGCAGGGGGCTCTTACGAGCAGTACTTC. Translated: CAISESAGGSYEQYF.

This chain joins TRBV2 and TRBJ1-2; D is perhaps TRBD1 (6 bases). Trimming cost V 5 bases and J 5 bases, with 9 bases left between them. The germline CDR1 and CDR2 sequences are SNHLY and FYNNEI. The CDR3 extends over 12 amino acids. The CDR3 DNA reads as TGTGCCAGCAGTACAGGGAATTATGGCTACACCTTC. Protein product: CASSTGNYGYTF.

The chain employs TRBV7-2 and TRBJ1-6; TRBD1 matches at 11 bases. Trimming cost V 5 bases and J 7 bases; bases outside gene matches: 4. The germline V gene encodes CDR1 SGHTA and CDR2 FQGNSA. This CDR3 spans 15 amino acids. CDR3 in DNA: TGTGCCAGCAGCAGGGACAGGGGGTTGAATTCACCCCTCCACTTT. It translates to CASSRDRGLNSPLHF.

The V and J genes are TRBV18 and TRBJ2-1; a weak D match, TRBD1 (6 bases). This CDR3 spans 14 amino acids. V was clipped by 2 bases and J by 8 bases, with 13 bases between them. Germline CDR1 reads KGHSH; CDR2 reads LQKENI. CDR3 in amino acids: CASSPNPGADEQFF. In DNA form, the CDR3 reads TGTGCCAGCTCACCAAACCCAGGGGCCGATGAGCAGTTCTTC. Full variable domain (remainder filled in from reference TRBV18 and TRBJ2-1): NAGVMQNPRHLVRRRGQEARLRCSPMKGHSHVYWYRQLPEEGLKFMVYLQKENIIDESGMPKERFSAEFPKEGPSILRIQQVVRGDSAAYFCASSPNPGADEQFFGPGTRLTVL.

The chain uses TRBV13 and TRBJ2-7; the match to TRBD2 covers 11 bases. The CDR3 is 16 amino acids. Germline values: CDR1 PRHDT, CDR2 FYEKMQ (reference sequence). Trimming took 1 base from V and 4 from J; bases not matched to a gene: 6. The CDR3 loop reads CASSLARASGGYEQYF. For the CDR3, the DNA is TGTGCCAGCAGCTTAGCCCGGGCTAGCGGGGGGTACGAGCAGTACTTC.

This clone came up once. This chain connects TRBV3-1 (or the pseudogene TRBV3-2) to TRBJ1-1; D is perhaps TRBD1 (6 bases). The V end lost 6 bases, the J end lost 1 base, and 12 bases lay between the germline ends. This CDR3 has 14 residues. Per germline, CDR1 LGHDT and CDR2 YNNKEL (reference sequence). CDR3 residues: CASSIGQTNTEAFF. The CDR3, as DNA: TGTGCCAGCAGTATCGGACAGACGAACACTGAAGCTTTCTTT.

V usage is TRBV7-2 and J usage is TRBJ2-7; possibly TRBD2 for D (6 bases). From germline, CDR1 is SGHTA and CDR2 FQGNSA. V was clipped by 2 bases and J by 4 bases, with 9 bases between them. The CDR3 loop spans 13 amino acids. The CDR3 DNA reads TGTGCCAGCAGCTTATTTCGGGGGTACGAGCAGTACTTC. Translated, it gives CASSLFRGYEQYF.